Each of the 12 T cell receptor beta chains below was sequenced from the same sample in a study of T cells expressing NK-cell markers. From the 5' RACE reads, TCRdb lists one entry per CDR3 protein and no DNA. The table for this sample gives 300,000 to 500,000 distinct CDR3 sequences. Source material: blood T cells: a sorted CD56 or NKG2C T cell subset, CD4+ or CD8+ T cells, or bulk PBMC T cells (not recorded which). These receptor sequences come from a woman aged 45-65 years in good health.

V is TRBV12-3 or TRBV12-4 and J is TRBJ2-7; no DNA is available, so the TRBD2 call from TCRdb remains unchecked. CDR3 length: 11 amino acids. CDR3 loop: CASSVGVGQYF.

V is TRBV18 and J is TRBJ2-7; absent DNA, TCRdb's TRBD2 call cannot be checked. CDR1 and CDR2 from the germline V gene are KGHSH and LQKENI. The CDR3 contains 15 residues. CDR3 amino acids: CASSPLEGVSYEQYF.

The chain couples TRBV9 to TRBJ2-7. There are 12 residues in the CDR3. The germline CDR1 and CDR2 sequences are SGDLS and YYNGEE. CDR3 residues: CASSPSGYEQYF.

The V call is TRBV9, the J call TRBJ2-7; TCRdb picks TRBD1, but there is no DNA to check that call. This CDR3 spans 14 amino acids. Germline loops: CDR1 SGDLS, CDR2 YYNGEE. The CDR3 sequence: CASSGGQGGYEQYF.

The rearrangement uses TRBV3-1 and TRBJ2-3; TCRdb indicates TRBD1, and absent DNA this call remains unverified. The germline gives CDR1 LGHDT, CDR2 YNNKEL (reference sequence). The CDR3 contains 15 residues. The CDR3 is CASSPNPGGTDTQYF.

The rearrangement joins TRBV6-5 to TRBJ2-7; the TRBD2 assignment by TCRdb is unverifiable without DNA. Germline CDR1 is MNHEY and CDR2 is SVGAGI. The CDR3 sequence is 13 residues long. This CDR3 is CATRDSYNWEQYF.

The gene calls are TRBV25-1 and TRBJ2-5; TCRdb's assignment of TRBD1 cannot be checked, as there is no DNA. Germline CDR1 and CDR2: MGHDK and SYGVNS. This CDR3 region has 14 residues. The CDR3 protein is CASSEFKGFETQYF.

The V call is TRBV4-1, the J call TRBJ1-1; TCRdb proposes TRBD1, but this gene call is untestable without DNA. CDR1 and CDR2 (germline): MGHRA, YSYEKL. The CDR3 contains 14 residues. The CDR3 protein is CASSQDPGTIEAFF.

V usage is TRBV18 and J usage is TRBJ1-4. The CDR3 is 14 residues long. Germline V CDR1 and CDR2: KGHSH, LQKENI. Here the CDR3 reads CASSPLAQNEKLFF.

The chain recombines TRBV20-1 with TRBJ1-2; the D call from TCRdb, TRBD1, cannot be confirmed without DNA. CDR1 and CDR2 (germline): DFQATT, SNEGSKA (reference sequence). The CDR3 length is 12 residues. CDR3: CSAWTGNYGYTF.

CDR3 region: CASTAINMGGYTF. The J gene is TRBJ1-2, the V gene TRBV10-2. Germline V gene data show CDR1 as WSHSY and CDR2 as SAAADI. The CDR3 sequence is 13 residues long.

V is TRBV7-8 and J is TRBJ1-5; the TCRdb D gene call, TRBD1, has no DNA to confirm it. This CDR3 spans 15 amino acids. CDR1 and CDR2 from the germline V gene are SGHVS and FQNEAQ. This CDR3 is CASSPRTGYNQPQHF.